A selection of T cell receptor beta chains follows, all from one sample in a study of blood T cell repertoires in COVID-19. Assay: immunoSEQ multiplex PCR; the TCRdb copy retains only in-frame clones and omits some. This table has 210,000 or so clones, 70% to 85% appearing once. Sample: peripheral blood. These receptors came from a woman older than 75 with COVID-19, enrolled during active disease. CDR3s include the opening cysteine and the closing phenylalanine or tryptophan. The order of the fields is D gene, clone size, J gene, V gene, CDR3 DNA, CDR3 protein. A D gene is named only where the DNA matches it firmly. A clone size is listed for some rows: how often the clone was seen (once, few, many), or a class if it is expanded.

d_gene: TRBD1
abundance: .
j_gene: TRBJ1-1
v_gene: TRBV5-1
CDR3nt: TGCGCCAGCAGCTTTTCAGGGGGCTCGAACACTGAAGCTTTCTTT
CDR3aa: CASSFSGGSNTEAFF

d_gene: TRBD2
abundance: .
j_gene: TRBJ2-5
v_gene: TRBV5-1
CDR3nt: TGCGCCAGCAGCTTGTTCGGGACTAGCGGGAGGGAGACCCAGTACTTC
CDR3aa: CASSLFGTSGRETQYF

d_gene: TRBD1
abundance: .
j_gene: TRBJ1-2
v_gene: TRBV25-1
CDR3nt: TGTGCCAGCAGTGAATATATCCCAGCCGGGACAGGGAAGAATGGCTACACCTTC
CDR3aa: CASSEYIPAGTGKNGYTF

d_gene: .
abundance: .
j_gene: TRBJ1-2
v_gene: TRBV18
CDR3nt: TGTGCCAGCTCACCGACAGATGGGAACTATGGCTACACCTTC
CDR3aa: CASSPTDGNYGYTF

d_gene: TRBD2
abundance: once
j_gene: TRBJ2-1
v_gene: TRBV4-2
CDR3nt: TGTGCCAGCAGCCAAGATCTACTAGCGGGGGGGTACAATGAGCAGTTCTTC
CDR3aa: CASSQDLLAGGYNEQFF

d_gene: .
abundance: .
j_gene: TRBJ1-1
v_gene: TRBV9
CDR3nt: TGTGCCAGCAGCGTATTTGGACAGAACACTGAAGCTTTCTTT
CDR3aa: CASSVFGQNTEAFF

d_gene: TRBD1
abundance: once
j_gene: TRBJ1-3
v_gene: TRBV28
CDR3nt: TGTGCCAGCACGGGACAGGGGGCCGTGGGAGGAAACACCATATATTTT
CDR3aa: CASTGQGAVGGNTIYF

d_gene: TRBD1
abundance: few
j_gene: TRBJ2-2
v_gene: TRBV2
CDR3nt: TGTGCCAGCAGTGAGTCAGGGGGAACCGGGGAGCTGTTTTTT
CDR3aa: CASSESGGTGELFF

d_gene: .
abundance: .
j_gene: TRBJ2-7
v_gene: TRBV5-1
CDR3nt: TGCGCCAGCAGCTTGGGACAGCCTACCTACGAGCAGTACTTC
CDR3aa: CASSLGQPTYEQYF

d_gene: .
abundance: .
j_gene: TRBJ1-1
v_gene: TRBV3-1/TRBV3-2
CDR3nt: TGTGCCAGCAGCCTGGGGAGTAACACTGAAGCTTTCTTT
CDR3aa: CASSLGSNTEAFF

d_gene: TRBD1
abundance: .
j_gene: TRBJ2-7
v_gene: TRBV3-1/TRBV3-2
CDR3nt: TGTGCCAGCAGCCAAGGAAGCCAGGGGGCCTACGAGCAGTACTTC
CDR3aa: CASSQGSQGAYEQYF

d_gene: TRBD1
abundance: .
j_gene: TRBJ1-5
v_gene: TRBV6-4
CDR3nt: TGTGCCAGCAGTTCAGGGGGTACCAATCAGCCCCAGCATTTT
CDR3aa: CASSSGGTNQPQHF

d_gene: .
abundance: .
j_gene: TRBJ2-7
v_gene: TRBV27
CDR3nt: TGTGCCAGCAGTTCTAACCAGGGTGGCGAGCAGTACTTC
CDR3aa: CASSSNQGGEQYF

d_gene: TRBD1
abundance: .
j_gene: TRBJ1-2
v_gene: TRBV28
CDR3nt: TGTGCCAGTCAGGGGGCGAACTATGGCTACACCTTC
CDR3aa: CASQGANYGYTF

d_gene: TRBD2
abundance: .
j_gene: TRBJ2-1
v_gene: TRBV6-5
CDR3nt: TGTGCCAGCACCGGGACTAGCGGGAGTAGGAATGAGCAGTTCTTC
CDR3aa: CASTGTSGSRNEQFF

d_gene: .
abundance: .
j_gene: TRBJ1-2
v_gene: TRBV6-5
CDR3nt: TGTGCCAGCAGCCCAGGGTCTCATGGCTACACCTTC
CDR3aa: CASSPGSHGYTF

d_gene: .
abundance: once
j_gene: TRBJ2-3
v_gene: TRBV11-2
CDR3nt: TGTGCCAGCAGCTTAGCTAGTCAAACAGATACGCAGTATTTT
CDR3aa: CASSLASQTDTQYF

d_gene: .
abundance: .
j_gene: TRBJ2-3
v_gene: TRBV11-2
CDR3nt: TGTGCCAGCAGCTCATGGGGGGTAGATACGCAGTATTTT
CDR3aa: CASSSWGVDTQYF

d_gene: .
abundance: .
j_gene: TRBJ1-1
v_gene: TRBV3-1/TRBV3-2
CDR3nt: TGTGCCAGCAGCACTAACACTGAAGCTTTCTTT
CDR3aa: CASSTNTEAFF

d_gene: .
abundance: .
j_gene: TRBJ2-1
v_gene: TRBV7-9
CDR3nt: TGTGCCAGCAGCGCGGGAAAATACAATGAGCAGTTCTTC
CDR3aa: CASSAGKYNEQFF

d_gene: TRBD1
abundance: .
j_gene: TRBJ2-1
v_gene: TRBV7-3
CDR3nt: TGTGCCAGCAGCTGGACCGGGACAGACAATGAGCAGTTCTTC
CDR3aa: CASSWTGTDNEQFF

d_gene: .
abundance: .
j_gene: TRBJ1-3
v_gene: TRBV3-1/TRBV3-2
CDR3nt: TGTGCCAGCAGCCACCCAGGCACCATATATTTT
CDR3aa: CASSHPGTIYF

d_gene: .
abundance: few
j_gene: TRBJ2-2
v_gene: TRBV9
CDR3nt: TGTGCCAGCAGCATCCAAGCGGATATCACCGGGGAGCTGTTTTTT
CDR3aa: CASSIQADITGELFF

d_gene: .
abundance: few
j_gene: TRBJ1-4
v_gene: TRBV9
CDR3nt: TGTGCCAGCAGCGTAGAGAACAGACCCAATGAAAAACTGTTTTTT
CDR3aa: CASSVENRPNEKLFF

d_gene: .
abundance: .
j_gene: TRBJ2-2
v_gene: TRBV3-1/TRBV3-2
CDR3nt: TGTGCCAGCAGCCAAGCGGCGGGGGCCCACACCGGGGAGCTGTTTTTT
CDR3aa: CASSQAAGAHTGELFF

d_gene: .
abundance: .
j_gene: TRBJ1-3
v_gene: TRBV19
CDR3nt: TGTGCCAGTAGTGCCTTTACAGGGCTTCCAGGAAACACCATATATTTT
CDR3aa: CASSAFTGLPGNTIYF

d_gene: .
abundance: few
j_gene: TRBJ1-1
v_gene: TRBV7-2
CDR3nt: TGTGCCAGCAGCTCCCCTTGGGGGGGTAGGGTTATCTTT
CDR3aa: CASSSPWGGRVIF

d_gene: .
abundance: .
j_gene: TRBJ2-3
v_gene: TRBV19
CDR3nt: TGTGCCAGTAGTATAAAAGCGGCGAGCACAGATACGCAGTATTTT
CDR3aa: CASSIKAASTDTQYF

d_gene: .
abundance: .
j_gene: TRBJ2-7
v_gene: TRBV7-9
CDR3nt: TGTGCCAGCAGCCCACAGGCGGACTACGAGCAGTACTTC
CDR3aa: CASSPQADYEQYF